This TCR beta chain was observed in a study of CD8 T cell repertoires and HIV-1 epitope variants. As for the study in general: Twenty-five autologous and known Gag and Nef epitope variant peptides each stimulated T cells separately. Notes on the study in general: Beta chains alone show antigen proliferation, not cytokine profile or function.

Germline-derived CDR1 and CDR2 are MRHNA and SNTAGT. The CDR3 totals 13 residues. V lost 5 bases and J lost 10, with 12 bases in between. Only in-frame clones appear in the TCRdb table, and some are missing; sequencing was by immunoSEQ multiplex PCR. The sample consists of thousands of clones, about 65% of them appearing once. A few counts support this clone. The antigen is unknown. This chain links TRBV6-4 with TRBJ1-6, with D possibly being TRBD1 (6 bases). The source of this sequence is a male donor with HIV. The sequencing input was cultured CD8+ T cells derived from PBMCs. This chain's CDR3 is CASSWGGSSPLHF. The CDR3 bases are TGTGCCAGCAGTTGGGGGGGCAGCTCACCCCTCCACTTT.